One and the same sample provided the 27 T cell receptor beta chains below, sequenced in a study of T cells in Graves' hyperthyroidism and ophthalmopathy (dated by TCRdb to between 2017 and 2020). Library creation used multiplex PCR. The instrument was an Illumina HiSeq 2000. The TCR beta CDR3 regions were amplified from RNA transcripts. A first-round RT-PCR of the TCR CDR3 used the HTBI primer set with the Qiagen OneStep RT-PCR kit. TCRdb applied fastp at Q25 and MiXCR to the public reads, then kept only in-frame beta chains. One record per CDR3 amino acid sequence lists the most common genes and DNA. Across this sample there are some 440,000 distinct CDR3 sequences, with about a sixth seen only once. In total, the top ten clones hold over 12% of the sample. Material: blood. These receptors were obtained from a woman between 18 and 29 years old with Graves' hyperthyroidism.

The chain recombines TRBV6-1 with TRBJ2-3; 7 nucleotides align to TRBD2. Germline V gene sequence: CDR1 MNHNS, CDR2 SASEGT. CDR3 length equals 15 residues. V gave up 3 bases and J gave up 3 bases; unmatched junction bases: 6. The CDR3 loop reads CASSEGGSRTDTQYF. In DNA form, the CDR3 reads TGTGCCAGCAGTGAGGGGGGGAGCAGGACAGATACGCAGTATTTT.

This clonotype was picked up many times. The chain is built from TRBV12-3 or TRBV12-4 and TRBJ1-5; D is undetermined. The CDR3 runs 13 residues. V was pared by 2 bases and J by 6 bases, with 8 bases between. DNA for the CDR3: TGTGCCAGCAGTTTAAGGGTAGGTCAGCCCCAGCATTTT. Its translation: CASSLRVGQPQHF.

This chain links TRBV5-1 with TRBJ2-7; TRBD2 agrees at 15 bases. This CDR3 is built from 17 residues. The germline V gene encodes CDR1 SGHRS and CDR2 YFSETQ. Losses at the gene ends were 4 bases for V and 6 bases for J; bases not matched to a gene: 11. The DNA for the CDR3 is TGCGCCAGCAGCGGAGGACTAGCGGGGGGGCCGTTTAGCGAGCAGTACTTC. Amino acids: CASSGGLAGGPFSEQYF.

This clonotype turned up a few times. The CDR3 DNA sequence: TGTGCCAGCAGCTTAGCGGTGACTAGCGCGAACAATGAGCAGTTCTTC. It encodes CASSLAVTSANNEQFF. This chain joins TRBV7-2 and TRBJ2-1; 8 bases agree with TRBD2. Germline assignment: CDR1 SGHTA and CDR2 FQGNSA. This CDR3 is built from 16 residues. V lost 0 bases to trimming and J lost 5 bases; unmatched junction nucleotides: 6.

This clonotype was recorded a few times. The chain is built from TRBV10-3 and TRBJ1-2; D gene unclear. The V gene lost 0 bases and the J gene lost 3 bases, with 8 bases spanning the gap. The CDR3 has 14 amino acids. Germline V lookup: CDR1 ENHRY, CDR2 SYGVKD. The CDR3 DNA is TGTGCCATCAGTGAGTCGGGGAGAGACTATGGCTACACCTTC. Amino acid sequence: CAISESGRDYGYTF.

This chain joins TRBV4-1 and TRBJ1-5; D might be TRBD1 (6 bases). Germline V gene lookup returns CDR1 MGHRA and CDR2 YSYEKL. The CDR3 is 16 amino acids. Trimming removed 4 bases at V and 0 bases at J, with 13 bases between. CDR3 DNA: TGCGCCAGCAGCCCGTCCGGACAGAATAGCAATCAGCCCCAGCATTTT. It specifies CASSPSGQNSNQPQHF.

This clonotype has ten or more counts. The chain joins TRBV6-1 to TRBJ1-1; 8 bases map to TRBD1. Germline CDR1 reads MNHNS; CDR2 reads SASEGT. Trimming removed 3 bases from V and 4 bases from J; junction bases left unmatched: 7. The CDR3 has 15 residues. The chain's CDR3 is CASSDLTGVGTEAFF. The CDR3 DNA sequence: TGTGCCAGCAGTGATTTGACAGGGGTCGGCACTGAAGCTTTCTTT.

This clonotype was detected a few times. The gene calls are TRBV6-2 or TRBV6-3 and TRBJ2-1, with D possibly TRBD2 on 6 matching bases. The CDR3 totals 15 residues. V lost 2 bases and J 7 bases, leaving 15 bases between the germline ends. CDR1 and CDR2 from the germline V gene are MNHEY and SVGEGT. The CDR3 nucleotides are TGTGCCAGCAGTTACATGGGGACTTTGGGGAATGAGCAGTTCTTC. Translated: CASSYMGTLGNEQFF.

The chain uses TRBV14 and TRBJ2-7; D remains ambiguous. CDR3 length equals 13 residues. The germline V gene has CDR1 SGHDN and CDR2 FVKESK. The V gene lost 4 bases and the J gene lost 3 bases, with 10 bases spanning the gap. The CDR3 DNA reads TGTGCCAGCAGCCTCCTCGGAGTCTACGAGCAGTACTTC. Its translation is CASSLLGVYEQYF.

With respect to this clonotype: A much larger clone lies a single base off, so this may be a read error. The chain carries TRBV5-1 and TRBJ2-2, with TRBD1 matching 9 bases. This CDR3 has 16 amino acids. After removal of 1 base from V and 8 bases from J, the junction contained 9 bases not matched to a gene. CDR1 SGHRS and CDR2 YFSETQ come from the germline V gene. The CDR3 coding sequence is TGCGCCAGCAGCTTGAACGGACAGGGGCCGGGAGGGGAGCTGTTTTTT. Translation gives CASSLNGQGPGGELFF.

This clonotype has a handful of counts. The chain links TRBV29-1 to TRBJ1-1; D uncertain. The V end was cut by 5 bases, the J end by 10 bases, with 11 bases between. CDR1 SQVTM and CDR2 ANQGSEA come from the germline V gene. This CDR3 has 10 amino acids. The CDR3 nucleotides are TGCAGCGTTCTTGGGGTTCGAGCTTTCTTT. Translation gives CSVLGVRAFF.

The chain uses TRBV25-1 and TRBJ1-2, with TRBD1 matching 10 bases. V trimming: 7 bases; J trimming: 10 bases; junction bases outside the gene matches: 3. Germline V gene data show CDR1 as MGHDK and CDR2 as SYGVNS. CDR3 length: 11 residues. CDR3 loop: CASNRQGAYTF. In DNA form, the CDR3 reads TGTGCCAGCAACAGACAGGGGGCCTACACCTTC.

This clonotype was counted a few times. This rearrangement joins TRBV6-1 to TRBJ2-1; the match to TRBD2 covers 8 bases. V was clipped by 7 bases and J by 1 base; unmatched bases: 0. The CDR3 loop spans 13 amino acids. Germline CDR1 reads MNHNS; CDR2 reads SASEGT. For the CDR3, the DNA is TGTGCCAGCAAGCGGGGGTCCTACAATGAGCAGTTCTTC. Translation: CASKRGSYNEQFF.

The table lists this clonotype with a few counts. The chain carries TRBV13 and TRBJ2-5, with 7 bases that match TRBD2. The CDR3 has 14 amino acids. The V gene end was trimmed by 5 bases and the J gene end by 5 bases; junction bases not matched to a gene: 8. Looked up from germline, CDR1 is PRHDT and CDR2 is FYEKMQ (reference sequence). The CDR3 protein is CASSQRTSLETQYF. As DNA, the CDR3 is TGTGCCAGCAGCCAACGGACTAGTCTGGAGACCCAGTACTTC.

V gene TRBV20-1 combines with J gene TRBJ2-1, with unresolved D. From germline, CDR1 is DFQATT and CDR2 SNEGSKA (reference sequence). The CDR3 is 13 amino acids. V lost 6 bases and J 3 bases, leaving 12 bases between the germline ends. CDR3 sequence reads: CSANSHDYNEQFF. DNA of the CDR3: TGCAGTGCCAATAGCCACGACTACAATGAGCAGTTCTTC.

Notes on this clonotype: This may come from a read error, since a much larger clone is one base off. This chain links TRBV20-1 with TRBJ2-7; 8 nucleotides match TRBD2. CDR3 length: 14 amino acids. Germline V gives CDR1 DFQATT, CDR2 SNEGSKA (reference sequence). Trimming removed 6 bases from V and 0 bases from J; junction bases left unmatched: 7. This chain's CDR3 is CSANSGTSSYEQYF. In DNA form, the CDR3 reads TGCAGTGCAAACTCCGGGACTAGCTCCTACGAGCAGTACTTC.

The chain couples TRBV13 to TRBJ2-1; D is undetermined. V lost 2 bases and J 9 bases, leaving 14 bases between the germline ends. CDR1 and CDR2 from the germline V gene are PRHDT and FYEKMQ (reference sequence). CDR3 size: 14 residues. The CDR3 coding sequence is TGTGCCAGCAGCTTAACACAGTATTTGGGTGAGCAGTTCTTC. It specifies CASSLTQYLGEQFF.

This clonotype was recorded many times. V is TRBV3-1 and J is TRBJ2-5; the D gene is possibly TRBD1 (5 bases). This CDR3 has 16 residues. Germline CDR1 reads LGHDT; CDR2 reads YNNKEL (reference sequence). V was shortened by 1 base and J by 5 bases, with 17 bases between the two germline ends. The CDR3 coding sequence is TGTGCCAGCAGCCAAGTAGGCGGACACTTTCTGGAGACCCAGTACTTC. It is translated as CASSQVGGHFLETQYF.

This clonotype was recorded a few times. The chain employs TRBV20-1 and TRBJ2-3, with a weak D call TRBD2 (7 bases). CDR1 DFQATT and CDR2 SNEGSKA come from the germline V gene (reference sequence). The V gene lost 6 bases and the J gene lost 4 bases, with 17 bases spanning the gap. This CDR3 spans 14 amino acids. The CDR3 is CSAGGSGGADTQYF. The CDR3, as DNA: TGCAGTGCGGGCGGGTCGGGGGGCGCAGATACGCAGTATTTT.

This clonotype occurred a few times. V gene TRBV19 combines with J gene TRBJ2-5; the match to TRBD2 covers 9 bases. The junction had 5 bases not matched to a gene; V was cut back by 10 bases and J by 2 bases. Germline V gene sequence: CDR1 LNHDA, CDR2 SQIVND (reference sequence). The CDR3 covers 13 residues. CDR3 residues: CATGLASQETQYF. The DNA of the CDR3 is TGTGCCACCGGACTAGCGTCTCAAGAGACCCAGTACTTC.

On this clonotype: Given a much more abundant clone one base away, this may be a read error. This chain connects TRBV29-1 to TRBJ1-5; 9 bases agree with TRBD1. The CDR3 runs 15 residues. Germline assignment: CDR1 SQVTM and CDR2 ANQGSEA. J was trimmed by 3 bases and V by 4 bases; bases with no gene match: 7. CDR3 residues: CSVVAGTGYNQPQHF. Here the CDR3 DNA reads TGCAGCGTTGTTGCAGGGACAGGGTACAATCAGCCCCAGCATTTT.

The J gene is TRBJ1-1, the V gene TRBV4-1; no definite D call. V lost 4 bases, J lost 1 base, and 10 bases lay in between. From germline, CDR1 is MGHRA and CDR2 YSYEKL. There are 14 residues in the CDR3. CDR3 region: CASSPSIANTEAFF. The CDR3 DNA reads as TGCGCCAGCAGCCCCTCGATAGCGAACACTGAAGCTTTCTTT.

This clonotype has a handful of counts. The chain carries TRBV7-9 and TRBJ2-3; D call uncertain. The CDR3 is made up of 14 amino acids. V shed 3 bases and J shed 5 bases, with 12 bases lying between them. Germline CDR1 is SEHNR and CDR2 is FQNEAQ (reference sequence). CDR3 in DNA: TGTGCCAGCAGCTTTCGACAATTGGGAGATACGCAGTATTTT. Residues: CASSFRQLGDTQYF.

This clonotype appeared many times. CDR3 coding DNA: TGTGCCAGCACTAGTCCCGCGTCCGGGACCCAGCCCCAGCATTTT. Its translation is CASTSPASGTQPQHF. V and J are TRBV28 and TRBJ1-5; a weak D match, TRBD1 (5 bases). Trimming removed 7 bases at V and 7 bases at J, with 20 bases between. The CDR3 contains 15 residues. Germline values: CDR1 MDHEN, CDR2 SYDVKM.

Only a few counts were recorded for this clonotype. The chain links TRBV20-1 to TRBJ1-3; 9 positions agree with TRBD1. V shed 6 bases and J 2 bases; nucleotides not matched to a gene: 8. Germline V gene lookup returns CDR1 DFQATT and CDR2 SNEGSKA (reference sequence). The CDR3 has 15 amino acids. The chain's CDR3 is CSAPGQGQAGNTIYF. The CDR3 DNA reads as TGCAGTGCCCCGGGACAGGGACAAGCTGGAAACACCATATATTTT.

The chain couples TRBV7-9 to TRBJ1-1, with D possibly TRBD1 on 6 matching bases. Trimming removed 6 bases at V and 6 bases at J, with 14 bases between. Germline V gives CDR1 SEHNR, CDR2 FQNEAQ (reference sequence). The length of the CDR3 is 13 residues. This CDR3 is CASSFTGYAEAFF. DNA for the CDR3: TGTGCCAGCAGTTTTACAGGGTACGCTGAAGCTTTCTTT.

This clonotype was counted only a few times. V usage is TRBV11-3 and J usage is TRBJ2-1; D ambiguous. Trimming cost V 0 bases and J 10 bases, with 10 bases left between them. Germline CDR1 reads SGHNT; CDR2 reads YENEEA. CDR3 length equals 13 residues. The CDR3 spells CASSLDGPREQFF. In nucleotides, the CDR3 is TGTGCCAGCAGCTTAGATGGCCCCCGGGAGCAGTTCTTC.